The entry below describes one T cell receptor beta chain. Its matching antigen is unknown. These data belong to a study of somatic mutations in cytotoxic T cells in rheumatoid arthritis. Study context: Immediately following diagnosis and ahead of any treatment, patient blood (almost 31 ml EDTA) was drawn. Findings and caveats of the study: Among patients with rheumatoid arthritis, but not healthy controls, CD8+ clonality increased with age. With roughly 63 patients examined, 7 or 8 had a largest CD8+ clone exceeding 20% of CD8+ cells. Antigenic targets recognized by the expanded CD8+ clones remained undetermined.

The protocol was immunoSEQ multiplex PCR, while the TCRdb copy is restricted to in-frame clones and leaves out a portion. This sample yields about 8,200 clones, of which 70% to 80% are seen a single time; over 35% belongs to the top ten. The CDR3 loop spans 12 amino acids. The germline CDR1 and CDR2 sequences are MGHRA and YSYEKL. The V end lost 1 base, the J end lost 1 base, and 1 base lay between the germline ends. Input material: CD8+ T cells sorted from blood. The sequence derives from an adult with rheumatoid arthritis. The rearrangement links TRBV4-1 to TRBJ1-1; D gene uncertain. The CDR3 region is CASSQANTEAFF. DNA for the CDR3: TGCGCCAGCAGCCAAGCGAACACTGAAGCTTTCTTT.